A selection of T cell receptor beta chains follows, all from one sample in a study of cytomegalovirus exposure and HLA in healthy donors. Clones were sequenced by immunoSEQ multiplex PCR, and TCRdb holds only the in-frame ones, with some missing. The table shows around 110,000 clones, with around three quarters occurring only once. The sample taken for sequencing was PBMCs. Every receptor here comes from a man aged 30 to 39 in good health and CMV-seropositive. CDR3s include the opening cysteine and the closing phenylalanine or tryptophan. Fields, in order: J gene, D gene, V gene, clone size, CDR3 protein, CDR3 DNA. D genes are given only for firm matches. A clone size is listed for some rows: how often the clone was seen (once, few, many), or a class if it is expanded.

J gene: TRBJ1-2
D gene: -
V gene: TRBV29-1
clone size: -
CDR3 protein: CSVEKTAFSNYGYTF
CDR3 DNA: TGCAGCGTTGAAAAGACAGCCTTTTCTAACTATGGCTACACCTTC

J gene: TRBJ1-4
D gene: -
V gene: TRBV4-3
clone size: once
CDR3 protein: CASSQDGFQVASEKLFF
CDR3 DNA: TGCGCCAGCAGCCAAGATGGATTCCAGGTGGCCAGTGAAAAACTGTTTTTT

J gene: TRBJ1-3
D gene: -
V gene: TRBV6-5
clone size: once
CDR3 protein: CASSPGSPGNTIYF
CDR3 DNA: TGTGCCAGCTCGCCCGGGAGTCCGGGGAACACCATATATTTT

J gene: TRBJ1-2
D gene: -
V gene: TRBV28
clone size: -
CDR3 protein: CATPLPGGGMDGYTF
CDR3 DNA: TGTGCCACGCCTCTCCCGGGGGGCGGTATGGATGGCTACACCTTC

J gene: TRBJ1-1
D gene: -
V gene: TRBV6-5
clone size: -
CDR3 protein: CASSYGAPRPNTEAFF
CDR3 DNA: TGTGCCAGCAGTTACGGGGCCCCCAGGCCGAACACTGAAGCTTTCTTT

J gene: TRBJ1-4
D gene: TRBD1
V gene: TRBV25-1
clone size: -
CDR3 protein: CASSEYGGQGSPKLFF
CDR3 DNA: TGTGCCAGCAGTGAATATGGGGGACAGGGAAGCCCAAAACTGTTTTTT

J gene: TRBJ1-1
D gene: TRBD1
V gene: TRBV18
clone size: many
CDR3 protein: CASSPVGQGSTEAFF
CDR3 DNA: TGTGCCAGCTCACCAGTAGGACAGGGGAGTACTGAAGCTTTCTTT

J gene: TRBJ2-3
D gene: -
V gene: TRBV4-2
clone size: -
CDR3 protein: CASSQGTRGGTDTQYF
CDR3 DNA: TGTGCCAGCAGCCAAGGGACTCGGGGTGGGACAGATACGCAGTATTTT

J gene: TRBJ1-1
D gene: TRBD1
V gene: TRBV19
clone size: -
CDR3 protein: CASIHRGREAFF
CDR3 DNA: TGTGCCAGTATTCACAGGGGAAGAGAAGCTTTCTTT

J gene: TRBJ2-1
D gene: TRBD1
V gene: TRBV5-6
clone size: -
CDR3 protein: CASSSAMTGAYNEQFF
CDR3 DNA: TGTGCCAGCAGCTCCGCAATGACAGGGGCCTACAATGAGCAGTTCTTC

J gene: TRBJ2-1
D gene: -
V gene: TRBV5-1
clone size: -
CDR3 protein: CASTLDRYNEQFF
CDR3 DNA: TGCGCCAGCACCTTGGACAGATACAATGAGCAGTTCTTC

J gene: TRBJ2-3
D gene: -
V gene: TRBV9
clone size: -
CDR3 protein: CASSGTGGPLGDTQYF
CDR3 DNA: TGTGCCAGCAGCGGGACCGGGGGGCCTTTGGGGGATACGCAGTATTTT

J gene: TRBJ1-4
D gene: TRBD1
V gene: TRBV7-2
clone size: few
CDR3 protein: CASSRGTGREKLFF
CDR3 DNA: TGTGCCAGCAGCCGTGGGACAGGGCGGGAAAAACTGTTTTTT

J gene: TRBJ1-4
D gene: TRBD1
V gene: TRBV15
clone size: -
CDR3 protein: CATSRDGTVGNEKLFF
CDR3 DNA: TGTGCCACCAGCAGAGACGGGACAGTGGGGAATGAAAAACTGTTTTTT

J gene: TRBJ1-1
D gene: -
V gene: TRBV7-9
clone size: -
CDR3 protein: CASSRDGGNTEAFF
CDR3 DNA: TGTGCCAGCAGCAGGGACGGGGGGAACACTGAAGCTTTCTTT

J gene: TRBJ1-5
D gene: -
V gene: TRBV18
clone size: -
CDR3 protein: CASSTNRVPNQPQHF
CDR3 DNA: TGTGCCAGCTCAACTAACAGGGTACCCAATCAGCCCCAGCATTTT

J gene: TRBJ2-7
D gene: -
V gene: TRBV9
clone size: -
CDR3 protein: CASSVGGLGEQYF
CDR3 DNA: TGTGCCAGCAGCGTAGGAGGGTTGGGCGAGCAGTACTTC

J gene: TRBJ2-7
D gene: -
V gene: TRBV30
clone size: once
CDR3 protein: CAWSVGFSAGEQYF
CDR3 DNA: TGTGCCTGGAGTGTAGGTTTCAGCGCGGGTGAGCAGTACTTC

J gene: TRBJ1-5
D gene: TRBD1
V gene: TRBV7-8
clone size: -
CDR3 protein: CASSLDYGQGIRPQHF
CDR3 DNA: TGTGCCAGCAGCTTAGATTATGGACAGGGAATACGGCCCCAGCATTTT

J gene: TRBJ2-7
D gene: TRBD1
V gene: TRBV9
clone size: -
CDR3 protein: CASSVGTGPNSYEQYF
CDR3 DNA: TGTGCCAGCAGCGTAGGGACAGGGCCTAATTCCTACGAGCAGTACTTC

J gene: TRBJ1-5
D gene: -
V gene: TRBV12-5
clone size: -
CDR3 protein: CASGFARNQPQHF
CDR3 DNA: TGTGCTAGTGGTTTTGCCCGGAATCAGCCCCAGCATTTT

J gene: TRBJ2-7
D gene: TRBD1
V gene: TRBV7-9
clone size: -
CDR3 protein: CASSRRQGGGYEQYF
CDR3 DNA: TGTGCCAGCAGCCGCCGACAGGGGGGAGGGTACGAGCAGTACTTC

J gene: TRBJ1-5
D gene: TRBD1
V gene: TRBV19
clone size: -
CDR3 protein: CASGQGKPQHF
CDR3 DNA: TGTGCCAGTGGACAGGGAAAGCCCCAGCATTTT